The T cell receptor (beta chain) under discussion was sequenced for a study of cytomegalovirus exposure and HLA in healthy donors. General study findings and limits: Cytomegalovirus-associated status was assigned to roughly 160 TCR beta chains.

As for this clone: Its antigen is undetermined.

PCR employed 60 Vbeta and 13 Jbeta primers. In the original processing: In a later analysis, of roughly 73 million unique beta chains, roughly 11 million appeared in at least two donors. Sequencing used immunoSEQ multiplex PCR; TCRdb keeps in-frame clones, though not all of them. V, J and clone size derive from that table, while D and trimming were established from the DNA sequence. Found here are roughly 200,000 clones, around 70% of them singletons; the top ten hold 2.9%. Sequences were obtained from PBMCs. The source of this sequence is a male donor in good health and CMV-seronegative.

DNA of the CDR3: TGTGCCAGCAGCCCGACTTCGACAGGGTGGAACACTGAAGCTTTCTTT. It is translated as CASSPTSTGWNTEAFF. The chain recombines TRBV9 with TRBJ1-1; 7 positions agree with TRBD1. The CDR3 covers 16 residues. Germline loops: CDR1 SGDLS, CDR2 YYNGEE. V lost 4 bases to trimming and J lost 1 base; unmatched junction nucleotides: 10.